One T cell receptor beta chain is described in this entry. Method: immunoSEQ multiplex PCR; TCRdb's copy keeps in-frame clones and lacks some. The repertoire holds some 150,000 clones, with 92% as singletons. This sample is part of a study of T cell responses to AZD1222 COVID-19 vaccine. The V end lost 2 bases, the J end lost 1 base, and 8 bases lay between the germline ends. The CDR3 covers 14 residues. CDR1 is LNHDA and CDR2 is SQIVND in the germline V gene (reference sequence). The receptor's source is an adult in good health. This rearrangement joins TRBV19 to TRBJ1-1; D gene ambiguous. The sample in question was peripheral blood, obtained on day 0 of MenACWY control vaccination. The CDR3 reads CASSISSTNTEAFF. DNA for the CDR3: TGTGCCAGTAGTATAAGTTCGACGAACACTGAAGCTTTCTTT. Looking up the rest from reference TRBV19 and TRBJ1-1 gives the full variable domain: DGGITQSPKYLFRKEGQNVTLSCEQNLNHDAMYWYRQDPGQGLRLIYYSQIVNDFQKGDIAEGYSVSREKKESFPLTVTSAQKNPTAFYLCASSISSTNTEAFFGQGTRLTVV.